The subject of this entry is one TCR beta chain. This record belongs to a study of blood T cell repertoires in COVID-19. V lost 4 bases, J lost 3 bases, and 15 bases lay in between. The length of the CDR3 is 15 residues. CDR1 is MGHDK, CDR2 SYGVNS, per germline. Clones were sequenced by immunoSEQ multiplex PCR, and TCRdb holds only the in-frame ones, with some missing. The data hold over 130,000 clones, with around three quarters observed a single time. The sequence came from a man in his forties or fifties with acute or convalescent COVID-19. The V call is TRBV25-1, the J call TRBJ1-1; D is undetermined. The material sequenced was peripheral blood. CDR3 residues: CASSVSGGWDTEAFF. The CDR3 DNA is TGTGCCAGCAGTGTGTCAGGAGGGTGGGACACTGAAGCTTTCTTT. The entire variable domain, with the rest obtained from reference TRBV25-1 and TRBJ1-1, is as follows: EADIYQTPRYLVIGTGKKITLECSQTMGHDKMYWYQQDPGMELHLIHYSYGVNSTEKGDLSSESTVSRIRTEHFPLTLESARPSHTSQYLCASSVSGGWDTEAFFGQGTRLTVV.